These 14 T cell receptor beta chains originate from one sample sequenced in a study of CD8 T cells in Susac syndrome. Random hexamers were used to reverse transcribe an amount of about 0.5 to 1 ug RNA. A single record per CDR3 protein comes from TCRdb applying MiXCR to the immunoSEQ multiplex PCR reads. The sample has about 200,000 distinct CDR3 sequences; more than 85% are singletons. Sequenced material: CD4+ T cells from PBMCs. Source of these receptors: a human donor with multiple sclerosis.

The rearrangement joins TRBV29-1 to TRBJ2-3; the D is unclear. Germline CDR1 SQVTM, CDR2 ANQGSEA. V was pared by 4 bases and J by 0 bases, with 17 bases between. The CDR3 length is 16 residues. In nucleotides, the CDR3 is TGCAGCGTTGTTGGGTCGAGTCGTAGTAGCACAGATACGCAGTATTTT. It codes for CSVVGSSRSSTDTQYF.

The genes are TRBV9 and TRBJ1-4; TRBD1 is a possible D gene (6 bases). Germline loops: CDR1 SGDLS, CDR2 YYNGEE. The germline V and J ends were trimmed by 2 bases and 2 bases, with 10 bases remaining between them. The CDR3 is 15 residues long. The CDR3 region has the DNA TGTGCCAGCAGCGTCAGGGGATTGACTAATGAAAAACTGTTTTTT. Its translation: CASSVRGLTNEKLFF. Looking up the rest from reference TRBV9 and TRBJ1-4 gives the full variable domain: DSGVTQTPKHLITATGQRVTLRCSPRSGDLSVYWYQQSLDQGLQFLIQYYNGEERAKGNILERFSAQQFPDLHSELNLSSLELGDSALYFCASSVRGLTNEKLFFGSGTQLSVL.

The sample holds one count of this clonotype. V and J are TRBV19 and TRBJ1-5, with TRBD1 matching 10 bases. The CDR3 contains 13 residues. CDR1 and CDR2 (germline): LNHDA, SQIVND (reference sequence). The V gene end was trimmed by 8 bases and the J gene end by 5 bases; junction bases not matched to a gene: 3. CDR3 amino acids: CASLGQGYQPQHF. The CDR3 DNA follows: TGTGCCAGTCTGGGACAGGGGTATCAGCCCCAGCATTTT.

V gene TRBV2 combines with J gene TRBJ2-7, with TRBD1 identical over 9 bases. The CDR3 totals 13 residues. Germline V gene lookup returns CDR1 SNHLY and CDR2 FYNNEI. V trimming: 10 bases; J trimming: 5 bases; junction bases outside the gene matches: 9. CDR3 DNA sequence: TGTGCCACCGTCCGGGACAGGGTAAACGAGCAGTACTTC. Its protein product is CATVRDRVNEQYF.

The V and J genes are TRBV20-1 and TRBJ2-6; D is perhaps TRBD1 (6 bases). The CDR3 length is 16 residues. V lost 1 base and J lost 2, with 12 bases in between. Per the germline V gene, CDR1 is DFQATT and CDR2 is SNEGSKA (reference sequence). The CDR3 DNA is TGCAGTGCTAGAGCTCGAACAGGGACTGGGGCCAACGTCCTGACTTTC. This sequence encodes CSARARTGTGANVLTF.

The rearrangement links TRBV2 to TRBJ2-1, with 8 bases lining up with TRBD2. Germline CDR1 and CDR2: SNHLY and FYNNEI. The CDR3 loop spans 15 amino acids. The V and J ends lost 6 bases and 2 bases, in that order; junction bases with no gene match: 6. The CDR3 loop reads CASRKAGGAYNEQFF. The CDR3, as DNA: TGTGCCAGCAGGAAAGCCGGGGGGGCCTACAATGAGCAGTTCTTC.

This clonotype came up once. The rearrangement joins TRBV19 to TRBJ1-5, with D possibly matching TRBD1 (5 bases). V was clipped by 4 bases and J by 6 bases, with 13 bases between them. CDR1 LNHDA and CDR2 SQIVND come from the germline V gene (reference sequence). CDR3 size: 14 residues. DNA for the CDR3: TGTGCCAGTAGTACCCAAAGGGGACTTCAGCCCCAGCATTTT. Protein product: CASSTQRGLQPQHF.

The chain is built from TRBV9 and TRBJ2-7; TRBD2 aligns across 14 bases. The V and J ends lost 4 bases and 6 bases, in that order; junction bases with no gene match: 9. Germline CDR1 and CDR2: SGDLS and YYNGEE. The CDR3 is 16 residues long. The CDR3 reads CASSPGLAGGQGEQYF. The CDR3 coding sequence is TGTGCCAGCAGCCCCGGACTAGCGGGGGGCCAGGGCGAGCAGTACTTC.

The chain is built from TRBV20-1 and TRBJ2-1, with D tentatively TRBD2 (7 bases). CDR1 DFQATT and CDR2 SNEGSKA come from the germline V gene (reference sequence). Trimming shortened V by 7 bases and J by 9 bases, and 13 bases separated the two germline ends. CDR3 length: 11 amino acids. CDR3 amino acids: CSVGGLREQFF. CDR3 nucleotide sequence: TGCAGTGTGGGGGGGCTACGTGAGCAGTTCTTC.

The V call is TRBV28, the J call TRBJ2-2; D tentatively reads TRBD1 or TRBD2 (5 bases each). Trimming removed 11 bases at V and 2 bases at J, with 6 bases between. This CDR3 has 11 residues. The germline gives CDR1 MDHEN, CDR2 SYDVKM. The CDR3, as DNA: TGTGCCGGGGGAAACACCGGGGAGCTGTTTTTT. It yields the protein CAGGNTGELFF.

The rearrangement uses TRBV29-1 and TRBJ2-7; D ambiguous. V lost 4 bases and J 0 bases, leaving 13 bases between the germline ends. This CDR3 is built from 14 residues. CDR1 and CDR2 from the germline V gene are SQVTM and ANQGSEA. The DNA for the CDR3 is TGCAGCGTTGGCAGGAGCGTTAGCTCCTACGAGCAGTACTTC. Translation gives CSVGRSVSSYEQYF.

The rearrangement links TRBV7-2 to TRBJ2-1, with 8 bases matching TRBD2. The CDR3 has 17 amino acids. The trim removed 5 bases at V and 5 bases at J, leaving 14 bases unmatched. Germline V CDR1 and CDR2: SGHTA, FQGNSA. CDR3 protein: CASSPITGGGPNNEQFF. CDR3 nucleotides: TGTGCCAGCAGCCCCATCACGGGCGGGGGGCCTAACAATGAGCAGTTCTTC.

The rearrangement links TRBV5-1 to TRBJ2-7, with D possibly called TRBD1 or TRBD2 (5 bases each). The V end lost 3 bases, the J end lost 3 bases, and 10 bases lay between the germline ends. The CDR3 is 13 residues long. CDR1 is SGHRS and CDR2 is YFSETQ in the germline V gene. DNA for the CDR3: TGCGCCAGCAGCTGGGGGACCGACTACGAGCAGTACTTC. This sequence encodes CASSWGTDYEQYF.

The chain carries TRBV12-3 or TRBV12-4 and TRBJ1-5; TRBD1 might be the D (5 bases). The CDR3 has 15 amino acids. V was clipped by 5 bases and J by 0 bases, with 11 bases between them. The CDR3 loop reads CASSDPGLSNQPQHF. CDR3 nucleotide sequence: TGTGCCAGCAGTGACCCGGGACTTAGCAATCAGCCCCAGCATTTT.